This is a list of T cell receptor beta chains from one sample in a study of graft-versus-host responses after intestinal transplantation. The repertoire was sequenced with immunoSEQ multiplex PCR; TCRdb's copy has only in-frame clones and lacks some. This table has about 71,000 clones, 90% to 95% appearing once. These receptors' antigens are unknown. This specimen consisted of unstimulated CD8+ T cells sorted from spleen or lymph node cells, obtained before intestinal transplant. All receptors derive from a human donor who received an intestinal transplant. Both conserved end residues are trimmed from each CDR3.

>TRBJ1-3|TRBV27
ASSPGQAGNTIY
>TRBJ1-4|TRBV6-1
ASSDELLHATNEKLF
>TRBJ1-2|TRBV27
ASSWDSPPNYGYT
>TRBJ2-7|TRBV19
ASSPDYSYEQY
>TRBJ1-4|TRBV30
AWSYNKRGQVNEKLF
>TRBJ2-1|TRBV27
ASSLGLAGESGNEQF
>TRBJ2-1|TRBV6-5
ATGTNRNEQF
>TRBJ1-3|TRBV6-1
ASSGPGAGNTIY
>TRBJ1-2|TRBV4-1
ASSQAPGEDGYT
>TRBJ1-2|TRBV19
ASSARDTWDYYGYT
>TRBJ2-5|TRBV9
ASSPHHQETQY
>TRBJ2-1|TRBV7-8
ASSLPVGAERLSSYNEQF
>TRBJ1-5|TRBV7-2
ASSWGQALGQPQH
>TRBJ1-5|TRBV4-1
ASSSLGPWWGNQPQH
>TRBJ1-5|TRBV15
ATSILLDQPQH
>TRBJ2-7|TRBV7-6
ASSLEIDRGGEQY
>TRBJ1-5|TRBV7-9
ASSVTGQGNQPQH
>TRBJ1-1|TRBV5-1
ASSSHTENTEAF
>TRBJ2-5|TRBV7-3
ASSWDIQETQY
>TRBJ1-1|TRBV5-4
ASGQGFNMNTEAF
>TRBJ2-1|TRBV28
ASSFKGLAGVGQF
>TRBJ2-7|TRBV5-4
ASSRAGENYVEGYEQY
>TRBJ2-3|TRBV13
ASSLEDTDTQY
>TRBJ1-2|TRBV7-9
ASSLEWGQGRGGYT
>TRBJ2-7|TRBV5-6
ASSAGTGYYYEQY
>TRBJ2-1|TRBV30
AWEKGGAGQF
>TRBJ2-1|TRBV9
ASSPAEGEDEQF
>TRBJ2-7|TRBV9
ASSSGFASGRAEYEQY
>TRBJ2-5|TRBV5-7
ASSLEGGRETQY
>TRBJ2-5|TRBV7-9
ASSSRLAMETQY
>TRBJ2-7|TRBV7-9
ASSQGQGLAVSYEQY
>TRBJ1-5|TRBV27
ASSPEGDSNQPQH
>TRBJ1-1|TRBV4-2
ASSHMGQGPEAF
>TRBJ1-5|TRBV28
ASSLGYNQPQH
>TRBJ1-1|TRBV10-1
AGSEGQLNTEAF
>TRBJ1-5|TRBV5-6
ASSLEGVGNQPQH
>TRBJ2-1|TRBV18
ASSPGAGMYNEQF
>TRBJ2-5|TRBV7-3
ASMLPDKETQY
>TRBJ2-7|TRBV27
ASSSTGTAAYEQY
>TRBJ1-1|TRBV10-2
ASVSGGGTEAF
>TRBJ2-2|TRBV6-1
ASSLTETTGELF
>TRBJ1-1|TRBV7-9
ASSLQGGTEAF
>TRBJ2-1|TRBV7-9
ASSPAGPGNPYNEQF
>TRBJ2-1|TRBV11-3
ASSSPGQGYNEQF
>TRBJ1-1|TRBV29-1
SARTTNTEAF
>TRBJ1-4|TRBV14
ASSPYRGDEKLF
>TRBJ2-1|TRBV27
ASSHTSGRFNEQF
>TRBJ2-7|TRBV5-1
ASSSRSSYEQY